One and the same sample provided the 15 T cell receptor beta chains below, sequenced in a study of T-cell reconstitution after alpha-beta-depleted transplantation in children. Library preparation (for TCRbeta) was performed with unique molecular identifiers. TCRdb used MiXCR to reprocess the PCR reads, holding one entry per CDR3 protein. This table has approximately 650,000 distinct CDR3 sequences, about an eighth appearing once. The material sequenced was PBMCs, taken before TCRalphabeta/CD19-depleted stem cell transplant. These receptors all come from a girl aged 2-10 years with congenital amegakaryocytic thrombocytopenia, due to receive a stem cell transplant.

The chain combines TRBV20-1 with TRBJ2-1; D gene ambiguous. From germline, CDR1 is DFQATT and CDR2 SNEGSKA (reference sequence). CDR3 size: 11 residues. V dropped 6 bases and J dropped 3 bases, with 6 bases sitting between them. CDR3: CSAVVYNEQFF. The CDR3 DNA reads as TGCAGTGCCGTCGTCTACAATGAGCAGTTCTTC.

The rearrangement links TRBV6-1 to TRBJ2-2, with D unclear. The CDR3 extends over 11 amino acids. V was cut by 7 bases and J by 9 bases, with 9 bases left in between. Germline V gives CDR1 MNHNS, CDR2 SASEGT. The CDR3 DNA reads TGTGCCAGCATTCTTTTCAGGGAGCTGTTTTTT. This sequence encodes CASILFRELFF.

The chain joins TRBV18 to TRBJ2-2, with a possible D match to TRBD1 (6 bases). The CDR3 has 17 amino acids. Germline V gives CDR1 KGHSH, CDR2 LQKENI. Trimming removed 0 bases at V and 4 bases at J, with 15 bases between. CDR3 residues: CASSPPRAGTITGELFF. CDR3 coding DNA: TGTGCCAGCTCACCACCGAGGGCCGGGACAATCACCGGGGAGCTGTTTTTT.

The rearrangement joins TRBV7-9 to TRBJ2-1; the D gene could be TRBD1 or TRBD2 (5 bases each). Germline V lookup: CDR1 SEHNR, CDR2 FQNEAQ (reference sequence). Trimming took off 3 bases at V and 9 bases at J, with 18 bases between the two ends. This CDR3 contains 15 residues. CDR3 bases: TGTGCCAGCAGCTTCCCCGGGGACGTAACGATTGAGCAGTTCTTC. Its protein is CASSFPGDVTIEQFF.

The V call is TRBV14, the J call TRBJ2-5; D is uncertain. The V gene lost 5 bases and the J gene lost 2 bases, with 24 bases spanning the gap. This CDR3 contains 18 residues. Per germline, CDR1 SGHDN and CDR2 FVKESK. The CDR3 here is CASSKRYSERPIQETQYF. In DNA, the CDR3 is TGTGCCAGCAGCAAACGATACAGCGAACGCCCAATTCAAGAGACCCAGTACTTC.

This clonotype was counted many times. The rearrangement uses TRBV29-1 and TRBJ2-1; unclear D gene. The CDR3 contains 11 residues. V was cut by 7 bases and J by 10 bases, with 14 bases left in between. From germline, CDR1 is SQVTM and CDR2 ANQGSEA. The CDR3 nucleotides read TGCAGCGCGACTGGCAGGTTAGAGCAGTTCTTC. Residues: CSATGRLEQFF.

The genes are TRBV9 and TRBJ1-2; 9 positions agree with TRBD1. The trim removed 3 bases at V and 5 bases at J, leaving 11 bases unmatched. Germline CDR1 is SGDLS and CDR2 is YYNGEE. The CDR3 runs 16 residues. The CDR3 nucleotides are TGTGCCAGCAGCGGCGGACAGGGGTCCCTCAATTATGGCTACACCTTC. As protein: CASSGGQGSLNYGYTF.

This chain joins TRBV20-1 and TRBJ2-3; TRBD2 matches at 8 bases. The ends lost 3 bases at V and 2 bases at J; junction bases unmatched: 10. This CDR3 is built from 16 residues. Germline CDR1 is DFQATT and CDR2 is SNEGSKA (reference sequence). CDR3 DNA sequence: TGCAGTGCTAGGCCCCTGGGGCGGGAGGCCACAGATACGCAGTATTTT. Protein product: CSARPLGREATDTQYF.

This chain connects TRBV5-5 to TRBJ1-1, with 11 bases aligning to TRBD1. V dropped 4 bases and J dropped 3; count of bases not matched to a gene: 8. CDR1 SGHKS and CDR2 YYEKEE come from the germline V gene (reference sequence). CDR3 size: 16 residues. This chain's CDR3 is CASSIGTGGFDTEAFF. Written as DNA, the CDR3 is TGTGCCAGCAGCATAGGGACAGGGGGTTTCGACACTGAAGCTTTCTTT.

The chain recombines TRBV20-1 with TRBJ1-1, with 7 bases identical to TRBD1. Germline-derived CDR1 and CDR2 are DFQATT and SNEGSKA (reference sequence). This CDR3 has 15 amino acids. The V and J ends lost 3 bases and 0 bases, in that order; junction bases with no gene match: 7. CDR3 sequence reads: CSARPPGQMNTEAFF. DNA of the CDR3: TGCAGTGCTAGGCCTCCGGGACAGATGAACACTGAAGCTTTCTTT.

Points on this clonotype: Because the CDR3 is missing its conserved closing phenylalanine or tryptophan, this is likely a read error. The genes are TRBV12-3 or TRBV12-4 and TRBJ2-7, with 7 positions matching TRBD2. CDR3 length equals 16 residues. The junction had 14 bases not matched to a gene; V was cut back by 4 bases and J by 5 bases. CDR3 protein: CASSSPFGGGVDEQYL. The DNA for the CDR3 is TGTGCCAGCAGTTCCCCATTTGGTGGGGGGGTAGACGAGCAGTACTTA.

Comments on this clonotype: A much larger clone lies a single base off, so this may be a read error. This chain links TRBV7-2 with TRBJ2-1; D is perhaps TRBD2 (6 bases). The CDR3 sequence is 14 residues long. The germline gives CDR1 SGHTA, CDR2 FQGNSA. Deletions cut 8 bases from V and 7 bases from J, with 18 bases between. The CDR3 sequence is CASWSTGSINEQFF. The CDR3 coding sequence is TGTGCCAGCTGGAGTACCGGGAGTATAAATGAGCAGTTCTTC.

This clonotype was picked up many times. The J gene is TRBJ2-3, the V gene TRBV28, with 8 positions matching TRBD1. From germline, CDR1 is MDHEN and CDR2 SYDVKM. Losses at the gene ends were 8 bases for V and 2 bases for J; bases not matched to a gene: 6. This CDR3 spans 14 amino acids. In DNA form, the CDR3 reads TGTGCCAGCCAATCAGGGGGCACCACAGATACGCAGTATTTT. The encoded protein is CASQSGGTTDTQYF.

The table lists this clonotype with a few counts. This chain joins TRBV20-1 and TRBJ2-5, with a weak D call TRBD2 (5 bases). Germline lookup yields CDR1 DFQATT and CDR2 SNEGSKA (reference sequence). V dropped 3 bases and J dropped 3 bases, with 11 bases sitting between them. This CDR3 contains 13 residues. The CDR3 nucleotides are TGCAGTGCTAGTCTAGAAGCGGAAGAGACCCAGTACTTC. Protein sequence: CSASLEAEETQYF.

The chain joins TRBV27 to TRBJ2-5; 7 bases match TRBD2. The CDR3 contains 14 residues. Germline V CDR1 and CDR2: MNHEY, SMNVEV (reference sequence). Trimming took 3 bases from V and 4 from J; bases not matched to a gene: 5. The CDR3 coding sequence is TGTGCCAGCAGTTTTTCGGCTAGCGGAGAGACCCAGTACTTC. This encodes CASSFSASGETQYF.